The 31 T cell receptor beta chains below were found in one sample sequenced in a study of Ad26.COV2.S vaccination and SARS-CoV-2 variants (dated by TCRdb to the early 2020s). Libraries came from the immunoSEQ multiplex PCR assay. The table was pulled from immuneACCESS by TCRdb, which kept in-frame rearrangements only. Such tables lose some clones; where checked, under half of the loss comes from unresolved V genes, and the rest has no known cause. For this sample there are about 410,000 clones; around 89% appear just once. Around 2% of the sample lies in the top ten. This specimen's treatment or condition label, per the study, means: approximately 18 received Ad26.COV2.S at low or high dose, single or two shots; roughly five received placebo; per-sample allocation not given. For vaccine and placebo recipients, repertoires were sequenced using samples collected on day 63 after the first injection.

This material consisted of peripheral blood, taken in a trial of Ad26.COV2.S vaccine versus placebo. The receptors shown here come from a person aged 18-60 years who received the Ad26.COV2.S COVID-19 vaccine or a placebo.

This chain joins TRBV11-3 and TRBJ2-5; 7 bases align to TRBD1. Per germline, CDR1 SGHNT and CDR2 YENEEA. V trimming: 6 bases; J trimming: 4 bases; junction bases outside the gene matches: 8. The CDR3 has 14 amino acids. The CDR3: CASSSGQVRETQYF. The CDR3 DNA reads TGTGCCAGCAGTTCAGGACAGGTCCGAGAGACCCAGTACTTC.

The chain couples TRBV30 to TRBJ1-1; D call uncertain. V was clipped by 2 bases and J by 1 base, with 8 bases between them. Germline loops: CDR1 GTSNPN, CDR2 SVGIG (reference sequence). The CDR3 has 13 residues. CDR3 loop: CAWSYSQNTEAFF. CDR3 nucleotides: TGTGCCTGGAGTTACAGCCAGAACACTGAAGCTTTCTTT. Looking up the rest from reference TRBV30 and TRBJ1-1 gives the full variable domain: SQTIHQWPATLVQPVGSPLSLECTVEGTSNPNLYWYRQAAGRGLQLLFYSVGIGQISSEVPQNLSASRPQDRQFILSSKKLLLSDSGFYLCAWSYSQNTEAFFGQGTRLTVV.

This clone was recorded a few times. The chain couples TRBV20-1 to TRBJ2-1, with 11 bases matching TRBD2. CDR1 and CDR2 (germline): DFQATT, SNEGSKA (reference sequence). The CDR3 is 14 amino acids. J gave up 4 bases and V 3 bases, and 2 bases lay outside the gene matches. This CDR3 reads CSASWTSGYNEQFF. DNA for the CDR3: TGCAGTGCTAGTTGGACTAGCGGGTACAATGAGCAGTTCTTC.

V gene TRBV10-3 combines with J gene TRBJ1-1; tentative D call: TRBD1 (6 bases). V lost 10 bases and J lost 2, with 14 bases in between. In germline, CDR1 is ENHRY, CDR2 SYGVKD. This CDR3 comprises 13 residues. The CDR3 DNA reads TGTGCCACCCGGGGGGCTACCAACACTGAAGCTTTCTTT. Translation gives CATRGATNTEAFF.

The chain's CDR3 is CASSYGGREVGDEQFF. CDR3 in DNA: TGTGCCAGCAGTTACGGGGGGCGGGAGGTTGGCGATGAGCAGTTCTTC. The rearrangement links TRBV6-2 or TRBV6-3 to TRBJ2-1; 8 bases align to TRBD2. Germline V lookup: CDR1 MNHEY, CDR2 SVGEGT. With V trimmed by 2 bases and J by 8 bases, 11 bases remained unmatched. The CDR3 extends over 16 amino acids.

The CDR3 nucleotides are TGTGCCAGCAGTATCGGGACTAGCGGGATAAATGAGCAGTTCTTC. Amino acid sequence: CASSIGTSGINEQFF. V gene TRBV6-5 combines with J gene TRBJ2-1; TRBD2 matches 13 bases. In germline, CDR1 is MNHEY, CDR2 SVGAGI. This CDR3 is 15 amino acids long. V gave up 5 bases and J gave up 7 bases; unmatched junction bases: 5.

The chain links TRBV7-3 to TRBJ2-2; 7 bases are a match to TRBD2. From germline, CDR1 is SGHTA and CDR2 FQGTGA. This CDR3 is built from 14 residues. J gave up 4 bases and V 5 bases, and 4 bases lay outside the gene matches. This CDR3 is CASSPGTITGELFF. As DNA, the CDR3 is TGTGCCAGCAGCCCAGGGACTATCACCGGGGAGCTGTTTTTT.

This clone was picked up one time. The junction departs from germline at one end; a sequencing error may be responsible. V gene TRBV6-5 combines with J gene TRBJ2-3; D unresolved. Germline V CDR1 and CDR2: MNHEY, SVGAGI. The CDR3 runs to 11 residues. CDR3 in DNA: TGTGCCAGCAGTGACTCGTATACGCAGTATTTT. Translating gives CASSDSYTQYF.

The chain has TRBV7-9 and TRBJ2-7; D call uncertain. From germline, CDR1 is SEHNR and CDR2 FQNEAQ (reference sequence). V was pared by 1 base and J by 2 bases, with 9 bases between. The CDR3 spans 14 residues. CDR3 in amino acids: CASSLGGIPYEQYF. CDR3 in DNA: TGTGCCAGCAGCTTAGGGGGTATCCCCTACGAGCAGTACTTC.

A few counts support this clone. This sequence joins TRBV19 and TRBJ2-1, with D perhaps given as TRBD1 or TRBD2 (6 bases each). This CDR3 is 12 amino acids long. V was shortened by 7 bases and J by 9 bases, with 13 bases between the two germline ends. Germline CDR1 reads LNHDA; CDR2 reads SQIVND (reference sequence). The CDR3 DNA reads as TGTGCCAGTATGGGGGGCCAGGGTGAGCAGTTCTTC. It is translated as CASMGGQGEQFF.

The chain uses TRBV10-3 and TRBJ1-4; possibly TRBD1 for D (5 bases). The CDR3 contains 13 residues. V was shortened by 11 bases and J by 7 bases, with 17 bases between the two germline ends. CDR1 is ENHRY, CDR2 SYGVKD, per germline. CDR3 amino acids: CASRGGLGEKLFF. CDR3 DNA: TGTGCCTCCCGTGGGGGTCTCGGTGAAAAACTGTTTTTT.

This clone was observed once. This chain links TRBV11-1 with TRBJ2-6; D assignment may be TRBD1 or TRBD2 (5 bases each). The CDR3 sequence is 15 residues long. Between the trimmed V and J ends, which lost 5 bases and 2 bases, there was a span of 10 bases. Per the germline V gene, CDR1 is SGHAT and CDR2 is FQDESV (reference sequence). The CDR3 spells CASSRGWAGANVLTF. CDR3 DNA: TGTGCCAGCAGCCGGGGCTGGGCTGGGGCCAACGTCCTGACTTTC. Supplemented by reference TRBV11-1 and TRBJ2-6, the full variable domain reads EAEVAQSPRYKITEKSQAVAFWCDPISGHATLYWYRQILGQGPELLVQFQDESVVDDSQLPKDRFSAERLKGVDSTLKIQPAELGDSAMYLCASSRGWAGANVLTFGAGSRLTVL.

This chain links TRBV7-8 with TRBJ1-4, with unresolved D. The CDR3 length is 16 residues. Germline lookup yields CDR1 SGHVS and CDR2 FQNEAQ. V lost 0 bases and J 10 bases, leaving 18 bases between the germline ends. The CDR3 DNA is TGTGCCAGCAGCTTAGCGCATCGGCAGGTTTATGGAAAACTGTTTTTT. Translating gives CASSLAHRQVYGKLFF.

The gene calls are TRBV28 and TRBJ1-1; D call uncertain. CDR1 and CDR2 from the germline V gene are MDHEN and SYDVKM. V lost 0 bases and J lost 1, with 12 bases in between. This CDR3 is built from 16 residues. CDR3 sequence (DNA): TGTGCCAGCAGTTTATGGGCAGGACGAGGGAACACTGAAGCTTTCTTT. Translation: CASSLWAGRGNTEAFF.

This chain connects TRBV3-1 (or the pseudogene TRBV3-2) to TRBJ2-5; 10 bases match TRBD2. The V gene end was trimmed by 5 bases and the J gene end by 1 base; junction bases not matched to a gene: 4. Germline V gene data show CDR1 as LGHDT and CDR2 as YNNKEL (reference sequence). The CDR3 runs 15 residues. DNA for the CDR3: TGTGCCAGCAGCTCTACTAGCGGGATCCAAGAGACCCAGTACTTC. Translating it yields CASSSTSGIQETQYF.

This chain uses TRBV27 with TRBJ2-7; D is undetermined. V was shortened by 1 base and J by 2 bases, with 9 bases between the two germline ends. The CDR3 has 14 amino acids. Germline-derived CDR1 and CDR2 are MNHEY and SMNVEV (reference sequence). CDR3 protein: CASSLYGRPYEQYF. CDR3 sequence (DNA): TGTGCCAGCAGTTTATACGGACGTCCCTACGAGCAGTACTTC.

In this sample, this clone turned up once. The CDR3 coding sequence is TGTGCCAGCAGCAAAGTTGAGGTTCTAGCGGCCTCCTACAATGAGCAGTTCTTC. This encodes CASSKVEVLAASYNEQFF. This chain uses TRBV21-1 with TRBJ2-1; TRBD2 is the table's D call, not checked against the DNA. TRBV21-1 corresponds to a pseudogene. The CDR3 sequence is 18 residues long.

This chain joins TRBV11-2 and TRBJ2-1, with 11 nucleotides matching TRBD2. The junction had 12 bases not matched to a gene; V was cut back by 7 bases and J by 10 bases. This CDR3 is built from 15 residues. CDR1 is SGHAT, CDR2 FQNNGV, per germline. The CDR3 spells CASTTSGVLGKEQFF. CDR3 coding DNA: TGTGCCAGCACGACTAGCGGGGTGTTAGGAAAGGAGCAGTTCTTC.

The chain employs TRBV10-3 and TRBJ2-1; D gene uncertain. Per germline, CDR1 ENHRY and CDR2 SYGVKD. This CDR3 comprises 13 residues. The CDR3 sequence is CATAVKSYNEQFF. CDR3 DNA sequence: TGTGCTACCGCGGTGAAATCCTACAATGAGCAGTTCTTC.

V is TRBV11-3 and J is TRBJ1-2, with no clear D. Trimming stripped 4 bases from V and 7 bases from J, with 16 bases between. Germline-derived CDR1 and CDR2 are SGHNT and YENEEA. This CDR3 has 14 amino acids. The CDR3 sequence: CASSSFGPMGGYTF. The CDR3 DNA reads TGTGCCAGCAGCTCATTCGGACCTATGGGTGGCTACACCTTC.

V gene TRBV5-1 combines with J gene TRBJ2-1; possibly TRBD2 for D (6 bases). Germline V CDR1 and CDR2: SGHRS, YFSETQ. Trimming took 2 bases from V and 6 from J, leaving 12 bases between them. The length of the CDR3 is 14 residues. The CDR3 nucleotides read TGCGCCAGCAGCTTCCTAGCGCTGGCCAATGAGCAGTTCTTC. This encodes CASSFLALANEQFF.

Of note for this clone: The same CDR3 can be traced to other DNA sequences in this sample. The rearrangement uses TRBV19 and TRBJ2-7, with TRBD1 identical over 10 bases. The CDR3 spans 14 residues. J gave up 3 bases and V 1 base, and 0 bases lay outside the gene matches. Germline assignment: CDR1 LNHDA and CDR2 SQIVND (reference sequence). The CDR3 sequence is CASSIGTGGYEQYF. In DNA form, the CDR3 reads TGTGCCAGTAGTATAGGGACAGGGGGCTACGAGCAGTACTTC. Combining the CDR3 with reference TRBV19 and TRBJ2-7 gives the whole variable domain DGGITQSPKYLFRKEGQNVTLSCEQNLNHDAMYWYRQDPGQGLRLIYYSQIVNDFQKGDIAEGYSVSREKKESFPLTVTSAQKNPTAFYLCASSIGTGGYEQYFGPGTRLTVT.

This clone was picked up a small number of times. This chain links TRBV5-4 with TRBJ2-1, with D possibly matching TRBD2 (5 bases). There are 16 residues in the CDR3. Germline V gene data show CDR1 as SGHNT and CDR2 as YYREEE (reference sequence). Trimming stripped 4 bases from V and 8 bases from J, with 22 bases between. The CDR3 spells CASSHRLGGYGHEQFF. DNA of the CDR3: TGTGCCAGCAGCCACCGTTTAGGCGGGTATGGCCATGAGCAGTTCTTC.

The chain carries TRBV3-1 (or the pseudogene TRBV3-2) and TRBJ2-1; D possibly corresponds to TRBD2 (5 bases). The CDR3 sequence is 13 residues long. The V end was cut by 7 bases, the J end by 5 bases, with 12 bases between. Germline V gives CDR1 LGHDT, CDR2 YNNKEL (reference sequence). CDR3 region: CASMLRGDNEQFF. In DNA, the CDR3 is TGTGCCAGCATGCTCCGGGGAGACAATGAGCAGTTCTTC.

CDR3 region: CASSHPTGRNQPQHF. CDR3 in DNA: TGTGCCAGCAGTCACCCGACAGGGCGCAATCAGCCCCAGCATTTT. V gene TRBV6-2 or TRBV6-3 combines with J gene TRBJ1-5, with TRBD1 matching 7 bases. J lost 2 bases, V lost 5 bases, and 6 bases had no gene match. The germline gives CDR1 MNHEY, CDR2 SVGEGT. The CDR3 loop spans 15 amino acids.

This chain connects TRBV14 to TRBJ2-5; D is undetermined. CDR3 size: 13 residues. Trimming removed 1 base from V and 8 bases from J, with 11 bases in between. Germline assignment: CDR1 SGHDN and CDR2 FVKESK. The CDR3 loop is CASSQGNSATQYF. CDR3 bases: TGTGCCAGCAGCCAAGGAAACTCCGCCACCCAGTACTTC. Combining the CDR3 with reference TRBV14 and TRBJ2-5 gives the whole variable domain EAGVTQFPSHSVIEKGQTVTLRCDPISGHDNLYWYRRVMGKEIKFLLHFVKESKQDESGMPNNRFLAERTGGTYSTLKVQPAELEDSGVYFCASSQGNSATQYFGPGTRLLVL.

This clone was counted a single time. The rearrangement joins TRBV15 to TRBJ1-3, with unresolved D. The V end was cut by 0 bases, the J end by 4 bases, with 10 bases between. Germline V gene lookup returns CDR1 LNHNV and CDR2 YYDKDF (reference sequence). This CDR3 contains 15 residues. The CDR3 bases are TGTGCCACCAGCAGAGATTTACAACGCGGAAACACCATATATTTT. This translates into CATSRDLQRGNTIYF.

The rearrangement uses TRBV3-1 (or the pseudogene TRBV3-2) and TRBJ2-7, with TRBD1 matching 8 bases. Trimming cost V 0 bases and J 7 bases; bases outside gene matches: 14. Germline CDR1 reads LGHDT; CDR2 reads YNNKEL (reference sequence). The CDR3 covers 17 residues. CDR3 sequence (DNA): TGTGCCAGCAGCCAAGATCGTAGGCAGGGGGCAGGTCGGGAGCAGTACTTC. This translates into CASSQDRRQGAGREQYF.

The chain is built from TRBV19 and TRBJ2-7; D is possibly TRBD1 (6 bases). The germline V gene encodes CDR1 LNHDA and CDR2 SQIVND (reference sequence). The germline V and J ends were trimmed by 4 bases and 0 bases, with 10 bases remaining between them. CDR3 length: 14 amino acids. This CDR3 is CASSTSDSSYEQYF. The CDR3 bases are TGTGCCAGTAGTACTTCGGACAGCTCCTACGAGCAGTACTTC.

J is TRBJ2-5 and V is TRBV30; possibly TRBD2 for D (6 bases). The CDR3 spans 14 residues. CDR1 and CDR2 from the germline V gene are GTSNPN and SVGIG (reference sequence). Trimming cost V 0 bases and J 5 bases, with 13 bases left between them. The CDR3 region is CAWSVWLATETQYF. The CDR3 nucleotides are TGTGCCTGGAGTGTGTGGCTAGCGACGGAGACCCAGTACTTC. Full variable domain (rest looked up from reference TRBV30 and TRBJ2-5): SQTIHQWPATLVQPVGSPLSLECTVEGTSNPNLYWYRQAAGRGLQLLFYSVGIGQISSEVPQNLSASRPQDRQFILSSKKLLLSDSGFYLCAWSVWLATETQYFGPGTRLLVL.

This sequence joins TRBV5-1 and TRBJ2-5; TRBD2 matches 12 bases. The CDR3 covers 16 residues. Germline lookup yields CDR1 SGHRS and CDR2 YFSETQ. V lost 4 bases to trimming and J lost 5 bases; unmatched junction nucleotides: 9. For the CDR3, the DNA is TGCGCCAGCAGCCCTCACCCTAGCGGGAGGGGGGAGACCCAGTACTTC. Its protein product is CASSPHPSGRGETQYF.